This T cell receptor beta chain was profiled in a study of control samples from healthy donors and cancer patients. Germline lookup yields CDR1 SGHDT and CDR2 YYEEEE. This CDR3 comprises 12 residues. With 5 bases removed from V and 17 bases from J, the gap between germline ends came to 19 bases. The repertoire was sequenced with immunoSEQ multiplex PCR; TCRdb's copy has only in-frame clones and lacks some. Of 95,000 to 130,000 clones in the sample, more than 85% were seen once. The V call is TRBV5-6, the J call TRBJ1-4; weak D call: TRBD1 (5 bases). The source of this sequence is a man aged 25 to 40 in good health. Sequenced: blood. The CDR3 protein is CASSSGGTASFF. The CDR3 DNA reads TGTGCCAGCAGTTCCGGAGGGACTGCCAGCTTTTTT.